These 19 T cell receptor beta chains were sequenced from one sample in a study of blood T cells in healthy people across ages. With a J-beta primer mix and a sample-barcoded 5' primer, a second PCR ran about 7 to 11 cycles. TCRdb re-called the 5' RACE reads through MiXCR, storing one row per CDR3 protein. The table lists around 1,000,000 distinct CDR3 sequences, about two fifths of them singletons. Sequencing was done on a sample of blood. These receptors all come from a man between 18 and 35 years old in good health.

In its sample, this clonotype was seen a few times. The CDR3 nucleotides are TGCAGTGCTAGAGCGGGACAGGGATCAGAGACCCAGTACTTC. The encoded protein is CSARAGQGSETQYF. J is TRBJ2-5 and V is TRBV20-1; 9 positions agree with TRBD1. The CDR3 spans 14 residues. Germline lookup yields CDR1 DFQATT and CDR2 SNEGSKA (reference sequence). Losses at the gene ends were 1 base for V and 4 bases for J; bases not matched to a gene: 4.

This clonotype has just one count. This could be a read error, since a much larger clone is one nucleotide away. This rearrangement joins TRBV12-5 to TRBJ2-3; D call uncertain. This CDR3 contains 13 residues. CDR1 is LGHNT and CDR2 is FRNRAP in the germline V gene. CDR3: CAGGFGSTDTQYF. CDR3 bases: TGTGCTGGTGGTTTCGGGAGCACAGATACGCAGTATTTT. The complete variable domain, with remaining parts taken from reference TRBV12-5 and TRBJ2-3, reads DARVTQTPRHKVTEMGQEVTMRCQPILGHNTVFWYRQTMMQGLELLAYFRNRAPLDDSGMPKDRFSAEMPDATLATLKIQPSEPRDSAVYFCAGGFGSTDTQYFGPGTRLTVL.

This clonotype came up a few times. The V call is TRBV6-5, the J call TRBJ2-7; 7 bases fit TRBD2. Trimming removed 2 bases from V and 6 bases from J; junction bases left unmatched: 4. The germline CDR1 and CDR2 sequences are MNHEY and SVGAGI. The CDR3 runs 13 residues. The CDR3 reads CASSYGTGGEQYF. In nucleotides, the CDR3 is TGTGCCAGCAGTTACGGGACGGGGGGCGAGCAGTACTTC.

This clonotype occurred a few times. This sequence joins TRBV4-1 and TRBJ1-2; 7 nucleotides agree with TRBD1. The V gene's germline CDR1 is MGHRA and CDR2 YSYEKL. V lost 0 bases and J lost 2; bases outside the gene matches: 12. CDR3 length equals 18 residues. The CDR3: CASSQDKDRSKANYGYTF. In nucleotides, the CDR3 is TGCGCCAGCAGCCAAGATAAGGACAGGTCTAAGGCAAACTATGGCTACACCTTC.

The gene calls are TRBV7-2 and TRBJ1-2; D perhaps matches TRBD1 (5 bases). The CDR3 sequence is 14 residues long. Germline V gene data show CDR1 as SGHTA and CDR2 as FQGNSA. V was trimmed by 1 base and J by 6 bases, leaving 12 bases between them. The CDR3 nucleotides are TGTGCCAGCAGCTTAGGGGGCCCCCGGGATGGCTACACCTTC. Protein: CASSLGGPRDGYTF.

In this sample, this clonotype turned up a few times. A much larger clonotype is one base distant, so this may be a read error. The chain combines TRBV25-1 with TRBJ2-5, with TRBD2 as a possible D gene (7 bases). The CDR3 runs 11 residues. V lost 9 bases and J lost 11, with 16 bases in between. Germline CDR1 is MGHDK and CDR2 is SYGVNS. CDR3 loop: CASGGGNEQYF. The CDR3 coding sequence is TGTGCCAGTGGGGGGGGCAATGAGCAGTACTTC.

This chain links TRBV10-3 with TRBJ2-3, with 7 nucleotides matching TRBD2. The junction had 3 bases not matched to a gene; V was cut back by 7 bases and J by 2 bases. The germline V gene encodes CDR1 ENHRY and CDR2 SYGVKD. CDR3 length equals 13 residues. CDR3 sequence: CAITSGATDTQYF. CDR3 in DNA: TGTGCCATCACGAGCGGGGCCACAGATACGCAGTATTTT.

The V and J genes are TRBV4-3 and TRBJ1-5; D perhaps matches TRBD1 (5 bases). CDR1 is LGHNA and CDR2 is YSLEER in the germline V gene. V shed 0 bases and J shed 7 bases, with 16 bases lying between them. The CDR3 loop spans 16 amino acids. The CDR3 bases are TGCGCCAGCAGCCAAGATGCTAGGGGCACCGGGCAGCCCCAGCATTTT. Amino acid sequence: CASSQDARGTGQPQHF.

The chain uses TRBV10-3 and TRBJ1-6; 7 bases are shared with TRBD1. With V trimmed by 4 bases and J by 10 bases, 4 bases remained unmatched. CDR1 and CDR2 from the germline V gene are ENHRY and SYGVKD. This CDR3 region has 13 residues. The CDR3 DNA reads TGTGCCATCAGTGGGGACAGCGGGTCACCCCTCCACTTT. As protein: CAISGDSGSPLHF.

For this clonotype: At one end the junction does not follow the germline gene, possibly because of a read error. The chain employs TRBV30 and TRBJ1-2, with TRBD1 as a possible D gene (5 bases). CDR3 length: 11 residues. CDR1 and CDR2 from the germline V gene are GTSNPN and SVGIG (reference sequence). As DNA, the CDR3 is TGTGCCGGGAGACGGACAAACGGCTACACCTTC. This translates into CAGRRTNGYTF.

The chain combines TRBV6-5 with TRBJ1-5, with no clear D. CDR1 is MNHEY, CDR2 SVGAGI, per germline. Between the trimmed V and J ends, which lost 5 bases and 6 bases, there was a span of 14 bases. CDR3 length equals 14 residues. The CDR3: CASSPDSPSQPQHF. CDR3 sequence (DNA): TGTGCCAGCAGTCCCGACTCACCCTCTCAGCCCCAGCATTTT.

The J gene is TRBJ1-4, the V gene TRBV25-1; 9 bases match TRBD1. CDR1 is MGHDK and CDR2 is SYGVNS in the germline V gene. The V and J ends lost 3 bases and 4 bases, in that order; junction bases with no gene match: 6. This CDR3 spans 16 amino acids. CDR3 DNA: TGTGCCAGCAGTGAGCACCGGACAGGGGTTAATGAAAAACTGTTTTTT. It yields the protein CASSEHRTGVNEKLFF.

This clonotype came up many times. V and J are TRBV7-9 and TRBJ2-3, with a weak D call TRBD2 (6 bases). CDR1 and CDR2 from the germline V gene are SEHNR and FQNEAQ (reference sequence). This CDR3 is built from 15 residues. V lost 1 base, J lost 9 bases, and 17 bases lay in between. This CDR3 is CASSLGGPLAETQYF. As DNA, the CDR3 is TGTGCCAGCAGCTTAGGGGGACCACTAGCTGAGACGCAGTATTTT.

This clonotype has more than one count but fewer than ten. The CDR3 loop reads CASGLDRQGYNEQFF. The CDR3, as DNA: TGTGCTAGTGGTTTGGACAGACAGGGATACAATGAGCAGTTCTTC. The V and J genes are TRBV12-5 and TRBJ2-1; the match to TRBD1 covers 7 bases. Per the germline V gene, CDR1 is LGHNT and CDR2 is FRNRAP. The CDR3 covers 15 residues. The junction had 4 bases not matched to a gene; V was cut back by 1 base and J by 4 bases.

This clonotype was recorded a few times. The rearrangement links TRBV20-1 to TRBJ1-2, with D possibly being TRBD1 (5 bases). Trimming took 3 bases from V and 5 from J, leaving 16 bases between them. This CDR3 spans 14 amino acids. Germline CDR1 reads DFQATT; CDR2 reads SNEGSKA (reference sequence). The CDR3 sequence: CSASGAGPQYGYTF. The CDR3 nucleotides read TGCAGTGCTAGCGGGGCAGGGCCCCAATATGGCTACACCTTC.

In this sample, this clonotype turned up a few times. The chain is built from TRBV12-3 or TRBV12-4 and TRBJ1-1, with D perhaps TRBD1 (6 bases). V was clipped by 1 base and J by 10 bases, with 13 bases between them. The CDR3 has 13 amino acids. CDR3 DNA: TGTGCCAGCAGTTTAGTGGGGGGCTGGGGAGCTTTCTTT. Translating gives CASSLVGGWGAFF.

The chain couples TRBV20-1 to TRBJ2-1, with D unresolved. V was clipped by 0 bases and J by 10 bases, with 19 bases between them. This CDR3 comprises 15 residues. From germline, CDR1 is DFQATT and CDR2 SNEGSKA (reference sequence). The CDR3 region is CSARDIEWIQWEQFF. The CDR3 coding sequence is TGCAGTGCTAGAGATATCGAATGGATACAATGGGAGCAGTTCTTC.

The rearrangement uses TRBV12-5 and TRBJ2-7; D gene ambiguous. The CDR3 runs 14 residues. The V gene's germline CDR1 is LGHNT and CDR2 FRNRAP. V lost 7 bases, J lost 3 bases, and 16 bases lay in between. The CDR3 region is CASATEGRYYEQYF. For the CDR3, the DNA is TGTGCTAGTGCCACAGAAGGACGGTACTACGAGCAGTACTTC.

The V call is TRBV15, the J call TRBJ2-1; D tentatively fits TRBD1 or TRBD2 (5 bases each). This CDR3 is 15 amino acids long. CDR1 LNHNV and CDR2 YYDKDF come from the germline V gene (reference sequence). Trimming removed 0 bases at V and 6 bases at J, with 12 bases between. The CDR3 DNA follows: TGTGCCACCAGCAGAGACGAGGGACGAGTCAATGAGCAGTTCTTC. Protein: CATSRDEGRVNEQFF. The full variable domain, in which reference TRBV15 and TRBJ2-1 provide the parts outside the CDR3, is DAMVIQNPRYQVTQFGKPVTLSCSQTLNHNVMYWYQQKSSQAPKLLFHYYDKDFNNEADTPDNFQSRRPNTSFCFLDIRSPGLGDTAMYLCATSRDEGRVNEQFFGPGTRLTVL.